Each of the 6 T cell receptor beta chains below was sequenced from the same sample in a study of blood T cell repertoires in COVID-19. The repertoire was sequenced with immunoSEQ multiplex PCR; TCRdb's copy has only in-frame clones and lacks some. This sample has roughly 200,000 clones, with about 83% found just once. The sample comprised peripheral blood. Receptor source: a woman between 70 and 85 years old with active or convalescent COVID-19.

This sequence joins TRBV3-1 (or the pseudogene TRBV3-2) and TRBJ1-5; maybe TRBD1 (5 bases). The CDR3 has 16 residues. Germline V gene lookup returns CDR1 LGHDT and CDR2 YNNKEL (reference sequence). V shed 2 bases and J shed 1 base, with 12 bases lying between them. As DNA, the CDR3 is TGTGCCAGCAGCCAAAGCAGGGAGGGAAGCAATCAGCCCCAGCATTTT. Its translation: CASSQSREGSNQPQHF.

The CDR3: CASSYPGLASYEQYF. Here the CDR3 DNA reads TGTGCCAGCAGTTACCCGGGACTCGCCTCCTACGAGCAGTACTTC. This chain links TRBV6-2 or TRBV6-3 with TRBJ2-7; possibly TRBD2 for D (6 bases). CDR1 and CDR2 from the germline V gene are MNHEY and SVGEGT. This CDR3 spans 15 amino acids. Between the trimmed V and J ends, which lost 2 bases and 0 bases, there was a span of 11 bases.

V and J are TRBV15 and TRBJ2-5; D may be TRBD1 (6 bases). V was cut by 8 bases and J by 5 bases, with 15 bases left in between. Germline V lookup: CDR1 LNHNV, CDR2 YYDKDF (reference sequence). CDR3 length: 13 amino acids. The DNA of the CDR3 is TGTGCCACCCGACCCAGGGGTTCGGAGACCCAGTACTTC. Encoded protein: CATRPRGSETQYF.

This chain joins TRBV4-1 and TRBJ2-7; 9 bases align to TRBD2. The CDR3 spans 16 residues. V lost 5 bases, J lost 2 bases, and 10 bases stayed unmatched. Germline assignment: CDR1 MGHRA and CDR2 YSYEKL. The CDR3 protein is CASSIDRLAAPYEQYF. The CDR3 nucleotides read TGCGCCAGCAGCATAGACAGACTAGCGGCCCCCTACGAGCAGTACTTC.

This sequence joins TRBV6-5 and TRBJ1-6; D is uncertain. Germline assignment: CDR1 MNHEY and CDR2 SVGAGI. This CDR3 is 14 amino acids long. Trimming took off 6 bases at V and 6 bases at J, with 12 bases between the two ends. CDR3 in amino acids: CASRLPGLNSPLHF. In DNA, the CDR3 is TGTGCCAGCAGGCTTCCGGGTCTTAATTCACCCCTCCACTTT.

The chain joins TRBV19 to TRBJ2-1; TRBD2 might be the D (5 bases). V was trimmed by 9 bases and J by 12 bases, leaving 21 bases between them. The CDR3 runs 13 residues. Looked up from germline, CDR1 is LNHDA and CDR2 is SQIVND (reference sequence). The CDR3 DNA reads TGTGCCAGCTCATCGAAACTAGACCTGGGGCAGTTCTTC. The encoded protein is CASSSKLDLGQFF.